This TCR beta chain was sequenced during a study of T cell responses to AZD1222 COVID-19 vaccine. Study-level points and caveats: Unmutated variant regions are reportedly the target of nearly half of TCRs that are spike-specific. Donors skewed white British and female; clonal diversity was possibly underestimated.

A note on this clone: Its target is not known.

There are 19 residues in the CDR3. The germline V gene encodes CDR1 SGHNT and CDR2 YYREEE (reference sequence). V gave up 1 base and J gave up 4 bases; unmatched junction bases: 7. TCRdb's table, derived via immunoSEQ multiplex PCR, lists solely in-frame clones and lacks some. This sample has 150,000 or so clones, with around 94% found just once. Here the sequenced sample was peripheral blood, taken on day 0 of AZD1222 vaccination. The origin of this receptor is an adult in good health. The chain links TRBV5-4 to TRBJ2-2; 16 bases agree with TRBD2. Here the CDR3 reads CASSLPGTSGRVRTGELFF. The CDR3 DNA reads TGTGCCAGCAGCTTGCCCGGGACTAGCGGGAGGGTTCGCACCGGGGAGCTGTTTTTT.